This TCR beta chain was retrieved from a study of vaccination effects on CD4 cells after COVID-19. This CDR3 spans 13 amino acids. The germline V gene has CDR1 DFQATT and CDR2 SNEGSKA (reference sequence). Between the trimmed V and J ends, which lost 3 bases and 8 bases, there was a span of 13 bases. A word on this clone: Its antigen is unknown.

The ViraFEST assay expanded antigen-specific CD4+ T cells with viral peptide pools before sequencing. A roughly ten-day culture period preceded the isolation of CD4+ T cells. This person's SARS-CoV-2 infection, confirmed by PCR, occurred between March and December 2020. TCRdb's table, derived via immunoSEQ multiplex PCR, lists solely in-frame clones and lacks some. Here the sample spans tens of thousands of clones, around 82% being singletons. The chain uses TRBV20-1 and TRBJ2-2, with D unresolved. The receptor comes from a human donor who had a prior SARS-CoV-2 infection. The input for sequencing was CD4+ T cells from PBMCs cultured with HIV peptides, taken before COVID-19 vaccination. As for subset: HIV-1 Nef peptide pool negative control/reference culture. CDR3 amino acids: CSASPPGTGELFF. The CDR3 DNA reads as TGCAGTGCTAGTCCGCCGGGTACGGGGGAGCTGTTTTTT.